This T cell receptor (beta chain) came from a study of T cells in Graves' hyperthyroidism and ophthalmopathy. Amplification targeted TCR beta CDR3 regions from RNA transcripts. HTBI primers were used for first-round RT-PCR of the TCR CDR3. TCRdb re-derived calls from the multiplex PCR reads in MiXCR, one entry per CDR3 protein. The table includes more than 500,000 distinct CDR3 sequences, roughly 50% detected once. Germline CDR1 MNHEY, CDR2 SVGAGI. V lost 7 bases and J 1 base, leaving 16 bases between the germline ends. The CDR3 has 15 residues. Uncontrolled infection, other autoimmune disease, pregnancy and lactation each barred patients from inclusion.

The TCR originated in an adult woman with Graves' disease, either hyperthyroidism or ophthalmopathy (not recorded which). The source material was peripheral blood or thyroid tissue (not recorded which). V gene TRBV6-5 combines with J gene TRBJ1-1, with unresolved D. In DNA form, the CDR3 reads TGTGCCAGCACCCAGAGGTGGCAGACGAACACTGAAGCTTTCTTT. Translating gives CASTQRWQTNTEAFF.